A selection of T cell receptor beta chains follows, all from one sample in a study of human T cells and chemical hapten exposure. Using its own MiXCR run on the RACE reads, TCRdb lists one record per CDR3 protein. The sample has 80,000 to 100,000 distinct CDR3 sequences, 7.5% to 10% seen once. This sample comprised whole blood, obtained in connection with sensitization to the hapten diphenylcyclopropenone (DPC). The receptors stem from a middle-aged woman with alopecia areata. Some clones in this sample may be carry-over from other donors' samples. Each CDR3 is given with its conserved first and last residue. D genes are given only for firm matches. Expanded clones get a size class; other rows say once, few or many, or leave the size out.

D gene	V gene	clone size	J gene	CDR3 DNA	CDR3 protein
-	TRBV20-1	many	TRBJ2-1	TGCAGTGCTTCCAGCGGGCAGGGTGAGCAGTTCTTC	CSASSGQGEQFF
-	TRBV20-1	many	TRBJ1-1	TGCAGTGCTAGGCCCGGGGGAGTAATGAACACTGAAGCTTTCTTT	CSARPGGVMNTEAFF
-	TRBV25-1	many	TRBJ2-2	TGTGCCAGCAGTGACAAAATTAACACCGGGGAGCTGTTTTTT	CASSDKINTGELFF
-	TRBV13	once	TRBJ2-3	TGTGCCAGCAGCTTAGGCCCTGACAGGATCACAGATACGCAGTATTTT	CASSLGPDRITDTQYF
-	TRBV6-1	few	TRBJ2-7	TGTGCCAGCAGTGAATCAAGGGGATCCTACGAGCAGTACTTC	CASSESRGSYEQYF
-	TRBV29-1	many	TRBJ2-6	TGCAGCGTTGAAGGGGACTCTGCAGGGGCCAACGTCCTGACTTTC	CSVEGDSAGANVLTF
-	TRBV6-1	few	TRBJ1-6	TGTGCCAGCAGTGAAGTGGGGGGACACTCACCCCTCCACTTT	CASSEVGGHSPLHF
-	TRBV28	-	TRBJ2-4	TGTGCCAGCAGTCCCCTAACCCCGGACAGCTTAAACATTCAGTACTTC	CASSPLTPDSLNIQYF
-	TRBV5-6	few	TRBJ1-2	TGTGCCAGCAGCTTGGGACAGGACTATGGCTACACCTTC	CASSLGQDYGYTF
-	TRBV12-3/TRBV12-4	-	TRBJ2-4	TGTGCCAGCACTCCCCACCCCAGGGAGTGGGGTAACATTCAGTACTTC	CASTPHPREWGNIQYF
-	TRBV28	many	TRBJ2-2	TGTGCCAGCAGTTGGAACACCGGGGAGCTGTTTTTT	CASSWNTGELFF
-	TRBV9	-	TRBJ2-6	TGTGCCAGCAGCCAGGGGCACTCTGGGGCCAACGTCCTGACTTTC	CASSQGHSGANVLTF
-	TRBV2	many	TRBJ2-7	TGTGCCAGCAGCGAGGGTCCTTACGAGCAGTACTTC	CASSEGPYEQYF
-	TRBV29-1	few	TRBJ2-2	TGCAGCGTGTCGGAGAACACCGGGGAGCTGTTTTTT	CSVSENTGELFF
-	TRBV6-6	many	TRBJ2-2	TGTGCCAGCAGCCAGGGTTCGGTCACCGGGGAGCTGTTTTTT	CASSQGSVTGELFF
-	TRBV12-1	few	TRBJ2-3	TGTGCCAGCAGCTTTGGTACTCCTTCCGGGACTAGCGGGAGTGGACGAGGTACAGATACGCAGTATTTT	CASSFGTPSGTSGSGRGTDTQYF
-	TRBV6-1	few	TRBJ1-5	TGTGCCAGCAGTGATGGGGGGGCAATGGGCAATCAGCCCCAGCATTTT	CASSDGGAMGNQPQHF
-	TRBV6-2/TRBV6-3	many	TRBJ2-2	TGTGCCAGCATCCCACAAAACACCGGGGAGCTGTTTTTT	CASIPQNTGELFF
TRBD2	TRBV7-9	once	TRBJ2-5	TGTGCCAGCAGCCCGGTGGATAGCGGGAGAAAACGGGAGACCCAGTACTTC	CASSPVDSGRKRETQYF
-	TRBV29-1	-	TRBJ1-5	TGCAGCGCTGCCGGGACTCCGGACCAGCCCCAGCATTTT	CSAAGTPDQPQHF
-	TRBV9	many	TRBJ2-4	TGTGCCAGCAGCGTAGAGGGTCCCTATGACATTCAGTACTTC	CASSVEGPYDIQYF
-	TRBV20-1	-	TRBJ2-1	TGCAGTGGCTATTATGGCCGTGAGCAGTTCTTC	CSGYYGREQFF
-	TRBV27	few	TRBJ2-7	TGTGCCAGCGGCCCAGGGAAGTCCTACGAGCAGTACTTC	CASGPGKSYEQYF
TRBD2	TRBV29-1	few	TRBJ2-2	TGCAGCGTTGTGGTCGAAATAGCGGGAGTTCTCGGGGAGCTGTTTTTT	CSVVVEIAGVLGELFF
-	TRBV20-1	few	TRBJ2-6	TGCAGTGCTAGAGCCCCTGGGGCCAACGTCCTGACTTTC	CSARAPGANVLTF
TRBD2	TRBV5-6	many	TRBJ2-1	TGTGCCAGCACCGAACAGGAAGGACTAGCGAGAAACAATGAGCAGTTCTTC	CASTEQEGLARNNEQFF
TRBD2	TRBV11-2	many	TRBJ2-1	TGTGCCAGCAGCAAAGGTAGCGGGAGGTACAATGAGCAGTTCTTC	CASSKGSGRYNEQFF
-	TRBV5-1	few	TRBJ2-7	TGCGCCAGCAGCGCCTCCGCAGGCCCCGAGCAGTACTTC	CASSASAGPEQYF
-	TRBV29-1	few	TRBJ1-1	TGCAGCGTTCTTCTGGCTAACACTGAAGCTTTCTTT	CSVLLANTEAFF
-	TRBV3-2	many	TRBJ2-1	TGTGCCAGCAGCTACGCAGTAAATGAGCAGTTCTTC	CASSYAVNEQFF
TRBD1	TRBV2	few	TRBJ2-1	TGTGCCAGCAGAACCCCCCGGCCGGGGACAGGGTACAATGAGCAGTTCTTC	CASRTPRPGTGYNEQFF
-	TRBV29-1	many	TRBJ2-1	TGCAGCGGATCAGGGTACCCACACAATGAGCAGTTCTTC	CSGSGYPHNEQFF
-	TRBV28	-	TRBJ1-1	TGTGCCAGCACCCTACCGTCGCGGACTGAAGCTTTCTTT	CASTLPSRTEAFF
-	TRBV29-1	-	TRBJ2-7	TGCAGCGTTGAAGATCGAGGTGAAGGGGAAGCCTCCTACGAGCAGTACTTC	CSVEDRGEGEASYEQYF
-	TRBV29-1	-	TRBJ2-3	TGCAGCGTTGAGGGTGGTGCAGATACGCAGTATTTT	CSVEGGADTQYF
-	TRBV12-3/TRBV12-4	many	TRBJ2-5	TGTGCCAGCAGTAACAGGGACCAAGAGACCCAGTACTTC	CASSNRDQETQYF
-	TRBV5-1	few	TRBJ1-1	TGCGCCAGCACAGGGTCAGGATTAAGGAACACTGAAGCTTTCTTT	CASTGSGLRNTEAFF
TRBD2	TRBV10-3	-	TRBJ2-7	TGTGCCATCAGCGAAACTAGCGGGAGGGGGCCCTACGAGCAGTACTTC	CAISETSGRGPYEQYF
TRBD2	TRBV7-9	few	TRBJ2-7	TGTGCCAGCAGCGGCGGACTAGCGGGAATATACGAGCAGTACTTC	CASSGGLAGIYEQYF
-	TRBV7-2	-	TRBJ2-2	TGTGCCAGCAGCGGGACAAAGGGGGAGCTGTTTTTT	CASSGTKGELFF
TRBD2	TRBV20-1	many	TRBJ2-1	TGCAGTGTTTGGACTAGGGGCCTAGGTGAGCAGTTCTTC	CSVWTRGLGEQFF